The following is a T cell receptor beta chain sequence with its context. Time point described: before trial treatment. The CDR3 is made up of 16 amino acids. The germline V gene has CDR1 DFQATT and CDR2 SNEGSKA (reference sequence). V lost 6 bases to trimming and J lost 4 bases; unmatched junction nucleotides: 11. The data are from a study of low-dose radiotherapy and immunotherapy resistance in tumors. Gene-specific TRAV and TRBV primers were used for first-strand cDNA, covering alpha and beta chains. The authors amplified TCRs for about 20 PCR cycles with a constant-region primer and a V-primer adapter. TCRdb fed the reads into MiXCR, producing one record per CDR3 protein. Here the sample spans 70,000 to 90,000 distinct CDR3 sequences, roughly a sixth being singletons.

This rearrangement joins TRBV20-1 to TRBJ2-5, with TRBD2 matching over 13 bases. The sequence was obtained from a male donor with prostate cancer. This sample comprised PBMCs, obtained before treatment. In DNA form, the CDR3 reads TGCAGTGCGGGACTAGCGGGGTCCCACCGGGGAGAGACCCAGTACTTC. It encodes CSAGLAGSHRGETQYF.